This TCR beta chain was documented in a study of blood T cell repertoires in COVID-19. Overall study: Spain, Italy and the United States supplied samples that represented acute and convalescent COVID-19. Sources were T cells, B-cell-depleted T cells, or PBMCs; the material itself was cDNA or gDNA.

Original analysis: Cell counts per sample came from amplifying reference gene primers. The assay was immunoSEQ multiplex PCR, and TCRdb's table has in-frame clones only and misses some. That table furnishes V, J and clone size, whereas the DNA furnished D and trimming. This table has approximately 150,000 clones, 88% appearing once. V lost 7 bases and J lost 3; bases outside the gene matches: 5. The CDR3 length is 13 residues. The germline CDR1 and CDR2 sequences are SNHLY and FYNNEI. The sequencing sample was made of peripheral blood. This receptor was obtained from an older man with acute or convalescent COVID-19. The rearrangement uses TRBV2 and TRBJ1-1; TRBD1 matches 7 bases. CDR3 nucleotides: TGTGCCAGCACGGGACAGTTGTACACTGAAGCTTTCTTT. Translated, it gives CASTGQLYTEAFF.